The 25 T cell receptor beta chains in this list originate from one sample, sequenced in a study of blood T cells in healthy people across ages (dated by TCRdb to the mid-2010s). The library relied on 5' RACE. Sequencing took place on an Illumina HiSeq 2500. The second PCR ran for roughly 7 to 11 cycles and used a J-beta primer mix along with a sample-barcoded 5' primer. TCRdb trimmed public reads at Q25 via fastp, called clones via MiXCR and kept in-frame beta chains. CDR3 protein sequences are deduplicated, and each keeps its most common genes and DNA. The sample includes about 800,000 distinct CDR3 sequences, with about 25% observed a single time. The ten biggest clones cover under 4.5% of the sample. The sample was also reused in another study, on T cells of mothers and their children.

Sequencing was performed on blood. The receptors derive from a boy between 10 and 17 years old in good health.

This chain joins TRBV24-1 and TRBJ2-5; D perhaps matches TRBD1 (6 bases). The J call is uncertain, as TRBJ2-1 better fits the DNA end. From germline, CDR1 is KGHDR and CDR2 SFDVKD. This CDR3 contains 15 residues. CDR3 sequence: CATSDPGQWDNEQFF. The CDR3 DNA reads as TGTGCCACCAGTGACCCCGGACAGTGGGACAATGAGCAGTTCTTC.

This chain uses TRBV5-1 with TRBJ1-4; 7 bases are shared with TRBD1. The germline V gene encodes CDR1 SGHRS and CDR2 YFSETQ. With 6 bases clipped from V and 8 bases from J, the junction kept 10 bases outside the gene matches. This CDR3 spans 14 amino acids. CDR3 region: CASNQQGFGEKLFF. As DNA, the CDR3 is TGCGCCAGCAATCAACAGGGGTTCGGAGAAAAACTGTTTTTT.

This clonotype was detected a few times. The chain employs TRBV27 and TRBJ1-5; D is uncertain. The CDR3 totals 14 residues. Trimming took off 2 bases at V and 2 bases at J, with 7 bases between the two ends. In germline, CDR1 is MNHEY, CDR2 SMNVEV (reference sequence). The CDR3 protein is CASSLPGRNQPQHF. The CDR3 DNA reads TGTGCCAGCAGTTTACCGGGTCGCAATCAGCCCCAGCATTTT.

CDR3 loop: CASSLRAPFSSGGTGELFF. The DNA of the CDR3 is TGTGCCAGCAGCTTAAGGGCCCCTTTTTCTAGCGGGGGGACCGGGGAGCTGTTTTTT. This chain uses TRBV7-2 with TRBJ2-2; 11 nucleotides align to TRBD2. Germline V gene sequence: CDR1 SGHTA, CDR2 FQGNSA. CDR3 length: 19 amino acids. Trimming took 2 bases from V and 5 from J; bases not matched to a gene: 13.

The V and J genes are TRBV7-9 and TRBJ1-1, with D maybe TRBD1 (6 bases). CDR3 length equals 15 residues. Germline CDR1 SEHNR, CDR2 FQNEAQ (reference sequence). V was pared by 0 bases and J by 1 base, with 9 bases between. The chain's CDR3 is CASSLAQGQNTEAFF. The CDR3 DNA reads TGTGCCAGCAGCTTAGCGCAGGGACAGAACACTGAAGCTTTCTTT.

In this sample, this clonotype turned up once. V is TRBV6-6 and J is TRBJ2-5; tentative D call: TRBD2 (6 bases). V was trimmed by 2 bases and J by 1 base, leaving 8 bases between them. The CDR3 spans 14 residues. Germline CDR1 is MNHNY and CDR2 is SVGAGI (reference sequence). This chain's CDR3 is CASSYISGQETQYF. The CDR3 bases are TGTGCCAGCAGTTACATTAGCGGCCAAGAGACCCAGTACTTC.

Only a few counts were recorded for this clonotype. The chain couples TRBV7-3 to TRBJ2-5, with 11 positions matching TRBD2. V lost 5 bases and J lost 5; bases outside the gene matches: 16. The CDR3 loop spans 18 amino acids. Germline CDR1 reads SGHTA; CDR2 reads FQGTGA. The CDR3 nucleotides are TGTGCCAGCAGCCTACAACCGTCTAGCGGGGGGCTTGGCGAGACCCAGTACTTC. Its translation: CASSLQPSSGGLGETQYF.

The chain combines TRBV20-1 with TRBJ2-4; 7 nucleotides match TRBD2. J lost 0 bases, V lost 6 bases, and 8 bases had no gene match. The CDR3 extends over 15 amino acids. Germline assignment: CDR1 DFQATT and CDR2 SNEGSKA (reference sequence). CDR3 DNA: TGCAGTGCCCCACGGCCGGGAGGAGCCAAAAACATTCAGTACTTC. It translates to CSAPRPGGAKNIQYF.

This chain uses TRBV7-6 with TRBJ2-3; possible D gene TRBD2, 5 bases. Germline assignment: CDR1 SGHVS and CDR2 FNYEAQ. Trimming cost V 0 bases and J 1 base, with 14 bases left between them. The CDR3 loop spans 17 amino acids. This CDR3 reads CASSLAFGGSGTDTQYF. The CDR3 DNA reads TGTGCCAGCAGCTTAGCATTCGGCGGGTCCGGCACAGATACGCAGTATTTT.

The chain carries TRBV6-2 or TRBV6-3 and TRBJ2-1; D uncertain. CDR1 and CDR2 (germline): MNHEY, SVGEGT. The V and J ends lost 0 bases and 4 bases respectively, with 16 bases between them. The CDR3 is 17 amino acids. CDR3 amino acids: CASSYSTVGSAYNEQFF. The CDR3 coding sequence is TGTGCCAGCAGTTACTCGACGGTCGGTTCGGCGTACAATGAGCAGTTCTTC.

This clonotype showed up just a few times. The chain links TRBV7-2 to TRBJ2-2; D possibly corresponds to TRBD1 (6 bases). CDR3 length equals 15 residues. The germline gives CDR1 SGHTA, CDR2 FQGNSA. Trimming removed 5 bases at V and 4 bases at J, with 14 bases between. The CDR3 DNA sequence: TGTGCCAGCAGCCCTAGACAGGCCGGCACCGGGGAGCTGTTTTTT. It codes for CASSPRQAGTGELFF. Looking up the rest from reference TRBV7-2 and TRBJ2-2 gives the full variable domain: GAGVSQSPSNKVTEKGKDVELRCDPISGHTALYWYRQSLGQGLEFLIYFQGNSAPDKSGLPSDRFSAERTGGSVSTLTIQRTQQEDSAVYLCASSPRQAGTGELFFGEGSRLTVL.

This clonotype was observed a handful of times. The V and J genes are TRBV7-9 and TRBJ1-2; D remains unclear. CDR1 is SEHNR, CDR2 FQNEAQ, per germline (reference sequence). This CDR3 comprises 12 residues. V was pared by 5 bases and J by 8 bases, with 12 bases between. The CDR3: CASSGVGGGYTF. CDR3 bases: TGTGCCAGCAGCGGTGTCGGCGGCGGCTACACCTTC.

The table lists this clonotype with a few counts. The V gene is TRBV4-2, the J gene TRBJ2-5, with D possibly matching TRBD2 (6 bases). V lost 2 bases, J lost 5 bases, and 21 bases lay in between. Germline CDR1 and CDR2: LGHNA and YNFKEQ. The CDR3 has 17 amino acids. CDR3: CASSQHPGETARETQYF. The CDR3 DNA reads as TGTGCCAGCAGCCAACACCCGGGAGAGACAGCACGGGAGACCCAGTACTTC.

This clonotype came up a few times. The rearrangement joins TRBV12-3 or TRBV12-4 to TRBJ2-7; 9 bases line up with TRBD1. The CDR3 is 15 amino acids. Trimming at V came to 8 bases and at J to 0 bases, leaving 8 bases not matched to a gene. The CDR3 spells CASGPGQGFSYEQYF. For the CDR3, the DNA is TGTGCCAGCGGTCCCGGACAGGGGTTCTCCTACGAGCAGTACTTC.

This chain links TRBV7-9 with TRBJ1-4; a possible D gene is TRBD1 (6 bases). Trimming removed 0 bases from V and 3 bases from J, with 8 bases in between. This CDR3 region has 15 residues. Germline V gene lookup returns CDR1 SEHNR and CDR2 FQNEAQ (reference sequence). CDR3 sequence reads: CASSLAGAPNEKLFF. The DNA of the CDR3 is TGTGCCAGCAGCTTAGCGGGGGCACCTAATGAAAAACTGTTTTTT.

This clonotype was seen a few times. The rearrangement joins TRBV3-1 to TRBJ2-7; D may be TRBD2 (7 bases). CDR3 size: 14 residues. The germline gives CDR1 LGHDT, CDR2 YNNKEL (reference sequence). The V and J ends lost 4 bases and 6 bases respectively, with 16 bases between them. CDR3 loop: CASSLSGTSVEQYF. CDR3 nucleotides: TGTGCCAGCAGCCTAAGCGGGACATCCGTCGAGCAGTACTTC.

The chain uses TRBV5-4 and TRBJ2-5; 7 bases are shared with TRBD1. Germline V CDR1 and CDR2: SGHNT, YYREEE (reference sequence). Trimming took 3 bases from V and 7 from J; bases not matched to a gene: 21. The length of the CDR3 is 18 residues. The CDR3 DNA reads as TGTGCCAGCAGCTCTTCATCAGGGGACAGCCAAAAGAGACGGACCCAGTACTTC. This translates into CASSSSSGDSQKRRTQYF. The full variable domain, rest sourced from reference TRBV5-4 and TRBJ2-5, is ETGVTQSPTHLIKTRGQQVTLRCSSQSGHNTVSWYQQALGQGPQFIFQYYREEENGRGNFPPRFSGLQFPNYSSELNVNALELDDSALYLCASSSSSGDSQKRRTQYFGPGTRLLVL.

The rearrangement joins TRBV28 to TRBJ2-3; perhaps TRBD1 as D (5 bases). Germline V gene lookup returns CDR1 MDHEN and CDR2 SYDVKM. Trimming took 7 bases from V and 1 from J, leaving 12 bases between them. This CDR3 has 14 residues. CDR3 sequence reads: CASTLKGGTDTQYF. DNA for the CDR3: TGTGCCAGCACCCTGAAAGGGGGCACAGATACGCAGTATTTT.

V usage is TRBV2 and J usage is TRBJ2-1, with D tentatively TRBD1 (6 bases). The length of the CDR3 is 13 residues. CDR1 SNHLY and CDR2 FYNNEI come from the germline V gene. Trimming removed 2 bases at V and 5 bases at J, with 7 bases between. CDR3 coding DNA: TGTGCCAGCAGTGAATGGGGGCACAATGAGCAGTTCTTC. Translation: CASSEWGHNEQFF. Together with reference TRBV2 and TRBJ2-1, the CDR3 gives the full variable domain: EPEVTQTPSHQVTQMGQEVILRCVPISNHLYFYWYRQILGQKVEFLVSFYNNEISEKSEIFDDQFSVERPDGSNFTLKIRSTKLEDSAMYFCASSEWGHNEQFFGPGTRLTVL.

This chain joins TRBV28 and TRBJ2-5, with TRBD1 matching 7 bases. The J call may be mistaken, given a closer DNA end match to TRBJ2-7. CDR1 is MDHEN, CDR2 SYDVKM, per germline. The CDR3 has 16 residues. DNA for the CDR3: TGTGCCAGCAGTTTATCGGCTAAGACAGGGAACTACGAGCAGTACTTC. This translates into CASSLSAKTGNYEQYF.

This clonotype was seen only a few times. The chain recombines TRBV28 with TRBJ1-6; TRBD1 matches 8 bases. This CDR3 is 15 amino acids long. With 6 bases clipped from V and 9 bases from J, the junction kept 10 bases outside the gene matches. CDR1 is MDHEN, CDR2 SYDVKM, per germline. The CDR3 sequence is CASSSIRDRSSPLHF. CDR3 DNA: TGTGCCAGCAGCTCCATCCGGGACAGGTCTTCACCCCTCCACTTT.

This sequence joins TRBV7-9 and TRBJ2-5, with unresolved D. The V gene's germline CDR1 is SEHNR and CDR2 FQNEAQ (reference sequence). V lost 8 bases and J lost 5, with 15 bases in between. CDR3 length: 13 amino acids. The CDR3 loop reads CASGPQAVETQYF. For the CDR3, the DNA is TGTGCCAGCGGCCCCCAGGCTGTCGAGACCCAGTACTTC.

A few counts support this clonotype. The chain joins TRBV20-1 to TRBJ1-4; D gene uncertain. CDR3 length equals 14 residues. Germline V CDR1 and CDR2: DFQATT, SNEGSKA (reference sequence). Deletions cut 1 base from V and 11 bases from J, with 17 bases between. CDR3 in amino acids: CSARAGVAAPKLFF. The CDR3 DNA reads TGCAGTGCTAGAGCCGGTGTGGCGGCACCGAAACTGTTTTTT.

Only a few counts were recorded for this clonotype. The J gene is TRBJ1-1, the V gene TRBV7-9; D not resolved. CDR1 and CDR2 (germline): SEHNR, FQNEAQ (reference sequence). V lost 4 bases to trimming and J lost 0 bases, with 18 bases between them. CDR3 length: 17 residues. The CDR3, as DNA: TGTGCCAGCAGCTCGAGGCAGATCCACCAATTGAACACTGAAGCTTTCTTT. Protein sequence: CASSSRQIHQLNTEAFF.

The chain is built from TRBV19 and TRBJ1-5, with a possible D match to TRBD1 (6 bases). This CDR3 comprises 15 residues. V lost 6 bases to trimming and J lost 3 bases, with 15 bases between them. Germline values: CDR1 LNHDA, CDR2 SQIVND (reference sequence). The CDR3 spells CASRPRGTDNQPQHF. DNA for the CDR3: TGTGCCAGTAGGCCGAGGGGGACGGACAATCAGCCCCAGCATTTT.